The subject of this entry is one T cell receptor (beta chain). The germline V gene has CDR1 SNHLY and CDR2 FYNNEI. Trimming took 5 bases from V and 2 from J, leaving 13 bases between them. The CDR3 consists of 14 residues. This record comes from a study of shared clonotypes between healthy human individuals. TCRdb's table, derived via immunoSEQ multiplex PCR, lists solely in-frame clones and lacks some. The repertoire holds over 850,000 clones, approximately 80% seen once, with 0.55% to 0.7% in the top ten. The origin of this receptor is a man between 18 and 29 years old in good health. Some clones in this sample may be carry-over from other donors' samples. The rearrangement links TRBV2 to TRBJ2-7, with D hard to call. Input material: memory CD4+ T cells from PBMCs. Subset denoted: CD45RA-negative fraction. Written as DNA, the CDR3 is TGTGCCAGCAGTCGATTACAGTCGACCTACGAGCAGTACTTC. This sequence encodes CASSRLQSTYEQYF. The full variable domain, its missing parts supplied by reference TRBV2 and TRBJ2-7, is EPEVTQTPSHQVTQMGQEVILRCVPISNHLYFYWYRQILGQKVEFLVSFYNNEISEKSEIFDDQFSVERPDGSNFTLKIRSTKLEDSAMYFCASSRLQSTYEQYFGPGTRLTVT.